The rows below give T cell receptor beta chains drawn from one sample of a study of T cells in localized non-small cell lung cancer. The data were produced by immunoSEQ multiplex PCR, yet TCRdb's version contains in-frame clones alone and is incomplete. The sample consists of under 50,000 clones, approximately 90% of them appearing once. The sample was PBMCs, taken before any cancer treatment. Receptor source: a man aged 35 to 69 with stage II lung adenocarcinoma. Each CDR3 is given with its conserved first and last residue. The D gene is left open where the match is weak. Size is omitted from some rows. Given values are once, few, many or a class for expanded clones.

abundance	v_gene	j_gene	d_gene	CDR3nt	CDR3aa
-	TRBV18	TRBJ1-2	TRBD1	TGTGCCAGCTCACCACCTACAGGGGGAAGTAACTATGGCTACACCTTC	CASSPPTGGSNYGYTF
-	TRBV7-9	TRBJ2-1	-	TGTGCCAGCAGCCCCCTGAGTGAGCAGTTCTTC	CASSPLSEQFF
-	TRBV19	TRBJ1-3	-	TGTGCCAGTAACCGGACACCCGGAAACACCATATATTTT	CASNRTPGNTIYF
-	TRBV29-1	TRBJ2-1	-	TGCAGCGGGAGGAGGACTGTTGACAATGAGCAGTTCTTC	CSGRRTVDNEQFF
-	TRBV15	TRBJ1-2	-	TGTGCCACCAGCAGAGAAAGACAGGCTAACTATGGCTACACCTTC	CATSRERQANYGYTF
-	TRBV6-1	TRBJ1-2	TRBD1	TGTGCCAGCAGATTATTCGGGACAGGAAACACTGGCTACACCTTC	CASRLFGTGNTGYTF
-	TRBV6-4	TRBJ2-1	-	TGTGCCAGCAGTGTAGACAGCTTCTCCTACAATGAGCAGTTCTTC	CASSVDSFSYNEQFF
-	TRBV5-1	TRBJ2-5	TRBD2	TGCGCCAGCAGCACCGGACTAGCGGGGGGGCTGAGGGAGACCCAGTACTTC	CASSTGLAGGLRETQYF
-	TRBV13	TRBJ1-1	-	TGTGCCAGCAGCCCCTGGCCGAACACTGAAGCTTTCTTT	CASSPWPNTEAFF
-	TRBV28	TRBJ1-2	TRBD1	TGTGCCAGCAGTCTGACAGGGTGGGGAACAAAAGGCTACACCTTC	CASSLTGWGTKGYTF
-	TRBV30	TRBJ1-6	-	TGTGCCTGGAGATTAAGAGGACCGATCAATTCACCCCTCCACTTT	CAWRLRGPINSPLHF
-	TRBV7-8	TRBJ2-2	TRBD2	TGTGCCAGCAGCCGGGCGGGGGATCGTGGGACCGGGGAGCTGTTTTTT	CASSRAGDRGTGELFF
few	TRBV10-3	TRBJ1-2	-	TGTGCCTACGGGGAGGGTGGAAAGACTGGCTACACCTTC	CAYGEGGKTGYTF
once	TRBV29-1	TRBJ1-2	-	TGCAGCGTTGTTGATAACTATGGCTACACCTTC	CSVVDNYGYTF
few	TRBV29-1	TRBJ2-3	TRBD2	TGCAGCGTTGAAGGGGGCACTAGCGATATTCCCACAGATACGCAGTATTTT	CSVEGGTSDIPTDTQYF
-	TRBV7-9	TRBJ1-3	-	TGTGCCAGCAGCTTGGGACCGTCAAGAGGAAACACCATATATTTT	CASSLGPSRGNTIYF
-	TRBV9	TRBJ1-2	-	TGTGCCAGCAGCGTAGCCGCGATGGGGACAATCTCGGAAGGGTATGGCTACACCTTC	CASSVAAMGTISEGYGYTF
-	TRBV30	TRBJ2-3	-	TGTGCCAGGACCACGGGCGTAAGCACAGATACGCAGTATTTT	CARTTGVSTDTQYF
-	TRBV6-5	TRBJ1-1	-	TGTGCCAGCAGTTACTCACTGAACACTGAAGCTTTCTTT	CASSYSLNTEAFF
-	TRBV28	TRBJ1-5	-	TGTGCCAGCAGCCCCTCCAGGGGAGATCAGCCCCAGCATTTT	CASSPSRGDQPQHF
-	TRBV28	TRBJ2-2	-	TGTGCCAGCAGTTCCGCCTTAGCGAACACCGGGGAGCTGTTTTTT	CASSSALANTGELFF
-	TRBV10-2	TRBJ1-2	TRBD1	TGCGCCAGCAGTGAGAACGGACAGGGCTATGGCTACACCTTC	CASSENGQGYGYTF